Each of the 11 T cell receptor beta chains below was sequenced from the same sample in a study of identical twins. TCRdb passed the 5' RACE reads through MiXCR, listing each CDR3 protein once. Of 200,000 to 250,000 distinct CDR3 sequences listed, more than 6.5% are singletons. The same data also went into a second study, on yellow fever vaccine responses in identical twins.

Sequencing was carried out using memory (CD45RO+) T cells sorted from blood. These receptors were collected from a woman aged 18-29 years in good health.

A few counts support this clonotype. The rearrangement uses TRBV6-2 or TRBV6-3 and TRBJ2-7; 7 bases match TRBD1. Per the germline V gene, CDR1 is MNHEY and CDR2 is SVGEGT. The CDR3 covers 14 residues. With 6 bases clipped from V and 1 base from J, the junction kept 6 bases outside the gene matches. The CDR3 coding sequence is TGTGCCAGCAGACTAACGGGACAGTCCTACGAGCAGTACTTC. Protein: CASRLTGQSYEQYF.

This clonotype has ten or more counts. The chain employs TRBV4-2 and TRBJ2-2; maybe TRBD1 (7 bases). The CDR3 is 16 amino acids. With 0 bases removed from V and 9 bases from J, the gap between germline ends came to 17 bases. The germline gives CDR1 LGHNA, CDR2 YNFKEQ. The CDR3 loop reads CASSQDQGDSSWELFF. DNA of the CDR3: TGTGCCAGCAGCCAAGATCAGGGGGACTCCAGCTGGGAGCTGTTTTTT.

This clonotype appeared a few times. In DNA form, the CDR3 reads TGCGCCAGCAGCCAAGAGTTTCGGGGCATAGTCACAGATACGCAGTATTTT. It codes for CASSQEFRGIVTDTQYF. The V and J genes are TRBV4-3 and TRBJ2-3; D tentatively reads TRBD1 or TRBD2 (5 bases each). Germline CDR1 and CDR2: LGHNA and YSLEER. Trimming removed 0 bases from V and 2 bases from J, with 15 bases in between. This CDR3 has 17 residues.

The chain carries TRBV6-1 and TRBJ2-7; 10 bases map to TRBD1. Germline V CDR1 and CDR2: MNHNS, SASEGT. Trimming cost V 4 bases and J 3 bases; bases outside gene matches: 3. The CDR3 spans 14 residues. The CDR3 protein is CASSVGQGIYEQYF. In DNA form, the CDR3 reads TGTGCCAGCAGTGTGGGACAGGGGATCTACGAGCAGTACTTC.

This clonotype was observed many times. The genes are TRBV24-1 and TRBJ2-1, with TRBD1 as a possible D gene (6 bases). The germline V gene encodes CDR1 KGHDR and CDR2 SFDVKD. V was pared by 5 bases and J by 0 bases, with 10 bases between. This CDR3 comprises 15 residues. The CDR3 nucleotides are TGTGCCACCAGTGTAGGGGACATCTCCTACAATGAGCAGTTCTTC. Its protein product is CATSVGDISYNEQFF.

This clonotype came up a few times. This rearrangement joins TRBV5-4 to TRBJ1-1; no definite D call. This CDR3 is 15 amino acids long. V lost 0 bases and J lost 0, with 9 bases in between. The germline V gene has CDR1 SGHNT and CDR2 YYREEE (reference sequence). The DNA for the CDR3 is TGTGCCAGCAGCTTGGAAGGGCTATTGAACACTGAAGCTTTCTTT. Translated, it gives CASSLEGLLNTEAFF.

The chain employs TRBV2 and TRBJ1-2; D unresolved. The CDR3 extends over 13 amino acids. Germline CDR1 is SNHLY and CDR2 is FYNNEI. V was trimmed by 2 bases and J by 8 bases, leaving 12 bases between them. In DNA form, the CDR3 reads TGTGCCAGCAGTGAAACGCGGCTCGGCGGCTACACCTTC. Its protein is CASSETRLGGYTF. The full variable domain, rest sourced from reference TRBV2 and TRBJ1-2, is EPEVTQTPSHQVTQMGQEVILRCVPISNHLYFYWYRQILGQKVEFLVSFYNNEISEKSEIFDDQFSVERPDGSNFTLKIRSTKLEDSAMYFCASSETRLGGYTFGSGTRLTVV.

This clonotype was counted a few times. CDR3 in amino acids: CASSLEAKLRDEAFF. The CDR3 DNA reads TGTGCCAGCAGCTTGGAGGCTAAACTTCGGGATGAAGCTTTCTTT. The chain couples TRBV7-2 to TRBJ1-1, with D unresolved. Germline CDR1 SGHTA, CDR2 FQGNSA. Trimming took 3 bases from V and 7 from J, leaving 18 bases between them. The length of the CDR3 is 15 residues.

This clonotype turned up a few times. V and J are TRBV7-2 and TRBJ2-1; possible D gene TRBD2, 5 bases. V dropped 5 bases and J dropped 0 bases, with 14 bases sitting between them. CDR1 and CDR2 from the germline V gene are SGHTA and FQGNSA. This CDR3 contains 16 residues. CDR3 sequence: CASSINSASSYNEQFF. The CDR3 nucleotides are TGTGCCAGCAGCATTAATAGCGCGAGCTCCTACAATGAGCAGTTCTTC.

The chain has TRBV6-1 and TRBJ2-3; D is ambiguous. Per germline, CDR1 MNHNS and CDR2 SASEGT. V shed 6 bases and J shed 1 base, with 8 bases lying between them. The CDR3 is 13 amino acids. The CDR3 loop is CASSPDRTDTQYF. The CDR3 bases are TGTGCCAGCAGCCCGGACCGCACAGATACGCAGTATTTT.

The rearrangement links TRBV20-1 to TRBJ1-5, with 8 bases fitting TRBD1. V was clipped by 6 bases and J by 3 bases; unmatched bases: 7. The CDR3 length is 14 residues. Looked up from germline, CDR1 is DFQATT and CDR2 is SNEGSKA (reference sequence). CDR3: CSAGGTGYNQPQHF. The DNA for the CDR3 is TGCAGTGCCGGGGGGACAGGATACAATCAGCCCCAGCATTTT.